The T cell receptor beta chain described here comes from a study of type 1 regulatory T cells. The wider study: T-allo10 is a Tr1-enriched, alloantigen-specific CD4 T cell product made in vitro.

V lost 4 bases to trimming and J lost 10 bases, with 8 bases between them. In germline, CDR1 is SQVTM, CDR2 ANQGSEA. There are 10 residues in the CDR3. TCRdb re-called the reads through MiXCR, storing one row per CDR3 protein. This sample has roughly 18,000 distinct CDR3 sequences, with about 9.4% found just once. Sequenced sample: CD4+ T cells, either the whole sample or a sorted fraction (not recorded which). The TCR comes from a human donor in good health. This rearrangement joins TRBV29-1 to TRBJ2-4, with D uncertain. The DNA for the CDR3 is TGCAGCGTTGTACATCAGATTCAGTACTTC. This gives the protein CSVVHQIQYF.